This record looks at one T cell receptor (beta chain) sequence and its context. Its target antigen remains unknown. Base quality data are lacking; no much larger clone is found one base away. The record originates from a study of blood T cell repertoires in COVID-19 (dated by TCRdb to about 2020). With regard to the full study: Samples from collaborators originated in the United States, Italy and Spain and spanned both the acute and convalescent phases of COVID-19. HLA class I and class II types, where available, came from metadata supplied by the sample provider rather than from assay-based typing. Deeply sampled blood TCRbeta repertoires from subjects exposed to, actively infected with, or recovered from COVID-19 were included in the dataset. The samples were drawn from two sources: the first 160 participants of the ongoing ImmuneRACE study, and over 950 subjects contributed by 6 global collaborators. Nearly every sample came with metadata listing a de-identified subject ID, COVID-19 status, age in years and sex. The prospective study material was composed of cDNA or gDNA derived from T cells, B-cell-depleted T cells, or PBMCs. The repertoires were released in a freely available public database intended as a resource for research on the immune response to SARS-CoV-2.

Overall study outcomes, separate from this receptor: Clinical and demographic metadata were provided uncurated, with the amount varying by source and participant.

Each collaborating institution followed its own protocols to collect whole blood in K2EDTA tubes. For TCRbeta analysis, collaborators shipped samples in one of three forms: frozen whole blood, isolated PBMCs, or DNA extracted from either of those sample types. From the germline V gene (reference sequence), CDR1 is LNHDA and CDR2 is SQIVND. The CDR3 sequence holds 15 residues, the cysteine and phenylalanine included. Only CDR3 DNA remains: 45 bases, in frame from the first base. Here V drops 5 bases and J drops 1 base, and the junction holds 4 bases not matched to any gene. TCRbeta CDR3 regions were amplified from genomic DNA by means of the immunoSEQ Assay, a bias-controlled multiplex PCR. Processing in the source paper ran as follows. The number of nucleated cells in each sample was estimated by amplification of reference gene primers within the assay. Sequence reads were collapsed and filtered to measure the absolute abundance of every unique TCRbeta CDR3 rearrangement. For each sample, productive Simpson clonality was calculated as the square root of Simpson's diversity index over productive rearrangements. This immuneACCESS table, as held by TCRdb, lists in-frame sequences with V and J called but not all clones. Of the missing ones, under half trace to an unresolved V gene in checked studies; the others have no known cause. The V and J calls and the clone size are those of that table, but D and trimming were determined from the DNA. The sample data list roughly 280,000 clones, and 86% of these were observed just once. The ten largest account for approximately 2% of the sample.

Rearrangement joined TRBV19 to TRBJ1-1, with 10 middle bases fitting TRBD1. The clonotype originates from a man aged 30 to 45 with active or convalescent COVID-19. What was sequenced was peripheral blood. DNA sequence: TGTGCCAGTAGTGGGGACAGGGGTCGGAACACTGAAGCTTTCTTT. Translated, this is CASSGDRGRNTEAFF.